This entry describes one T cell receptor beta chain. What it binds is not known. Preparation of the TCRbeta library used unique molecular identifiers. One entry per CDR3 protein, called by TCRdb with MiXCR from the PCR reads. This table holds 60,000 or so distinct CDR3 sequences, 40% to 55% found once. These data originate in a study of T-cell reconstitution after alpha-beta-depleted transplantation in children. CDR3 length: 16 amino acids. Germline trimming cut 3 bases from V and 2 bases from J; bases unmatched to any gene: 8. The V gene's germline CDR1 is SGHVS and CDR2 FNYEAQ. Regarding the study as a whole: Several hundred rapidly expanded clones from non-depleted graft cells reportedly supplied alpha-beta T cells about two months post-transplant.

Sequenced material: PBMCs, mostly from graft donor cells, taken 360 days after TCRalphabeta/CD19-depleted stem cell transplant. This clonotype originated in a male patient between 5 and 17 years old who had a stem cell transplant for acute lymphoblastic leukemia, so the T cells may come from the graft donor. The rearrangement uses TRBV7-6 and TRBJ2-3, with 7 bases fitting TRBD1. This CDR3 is CASSFDIQGNTDTQYF. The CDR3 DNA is TGTGCCAGCAGCTTCGATATACAGGGGAACACAGATACGCAGTATTTT.